This T cell receptor beta chain was retrieved from a study of T cell clones after liver transplantation. V shed 4 bases and J shed 2 bases, with 24 bases lying between them. The CDR3 loop spans 18 amino acids. Germline V gives CDR1 KGHSH, CDR2 LQKENI. Sequencing used immunoSEQ multiplex PCR; TCRdb keeps in-frame clones, though not all of them. The profile covers approximately 100,000 clones, with 75% to 90% appearing a single time and approximately 0.93% taken by the ten largest. The sequence came from a human donor who received a liver transplant. The chain couples TRBV18 to TRBJ2-7; weak D call: TRBD1 (6 bases). This specimen was CD4+ T cells from blood, taken before liver transplant. The CDR3 spells CASSRAASGTPIPYEQYF. Here the CDR3 DNA reads TGTGCCAGCTCACGCGCCGCCTCCGGGACACCGATCCCCTACGAGCAGTACTTC.